A single sample is the source of the 29 T cell receptor beta chains below, sequenced in a study of blood T cell repertoires in COVID-19 (dated by TCRdb to the early 2020s). Library preparation was by the immunoSEQ multiplex PCR assay. The table comes from immuneACCESS by way of TCRdb, which keeps in-frame sequences with V and J called. Part of the clones is missing from these tables; in studies checked, under half for an unresolved V gene and the rest for unknown reasons. The sample table lists roughly 250,000 clones, more than 75% of them with a count of one. The ten top clones hold 2.5% to 3.5% of the sample. The sample was PBMCs or T cells enriched from blood (not recorded which). All receptors come from a woman in her thirties or forties with acute COVID-19.

The rearrangement links TRBV30 to TRBJ1-1; 7 bases match TRBD1. V gave up 4 bases and J gave up 6 bases; unmatched junction bases: 14. CDR3 length equals 15 residues. CDR1 is GTSNPN, CDR2 SVGIG, per germline (reference sequence). The CDR3, as DNA: TGTGCCTGGACAGGGGGTGCCGCTTCGGGGGCTGAAGCTTTCTTT. Its translation: CAWTGGAASGAEAFF.

V and J are TRBV7-3 and TRBJ2-6; 10 nucleotides line up with TRBD2. After removal of 1 base from V and 2 bases from J, the junction contained 2 bases not matched to a gene. The CDR3 has 17 residues. CDR1 SGHTA and CDR2 FQGTGA come from the germline V gene. In DNA form, the CDR3 reads TGTGCCAGCAGCTTAAATAGCGGGAGGACTGGGGCCAACGTCCTGACTTTC. Translation gives CASSLNSGRTGANVLTF. Variable domain in full (rest from reference TRBV7-3 and TRBJ2-6): GAGVSQTPSNKVTEKGKYVELRCDPISGHTALYWYRQSLGQGPEFLIYFQGTGAADDSGLPNDRFFAVRPEGSVSTLKIQRTERGDSAVYLCASSLNSGRTGANVLTFGAGSRLTVL.

The chain joins TRBV7-2 to TRBJ1-2; no definite D call. The CDR3 runs 14 residues. CDR1 and CDR2 from the germline V gene are SGHTA and FQGNSA. Trimming took off 5 bases at V and 1 base at J, with 11 bases between the two ends. CDR3 sequence reads: CASSPDNNNYGYTF. The DNA of the CDR3 is TGTGCCAGCAGCCCCGACAACAATAACTATGGCTACACCTTC.

The V and J genes are TRBV6-5 and TRBJ1-3; possibly TRBD1 for D (6 bases). The V gene's germline CDR1 is MNHEY and CDR2 SVGAGI. V gave up 6 bases and J gave up 2 bases, with 11 bases separating them. The CDR3 is 14 amino acids. CDR3 nucleotide sequence: TGTGCCAGCAGCCAACAGGGAGCTGGAAACACCATATATTTT. It specifies CASSQQGAGNTIYF.

The V and J genes are TRBV7-8 and TRBJ1-3; TRBD1 aligns across 7 bases. V lost 3 bases to trimming and J lost 4 bases; unmatched junction nucleotides: 9. The germline V gene encodes CDR1 SGHVS and CDR2 FQNEAQ. This CDR3 region has 16 residues. Here the CDR3 DNA reads TGTGCCAGCAGCTTTGGAGAGGGGGCTGGAGGAAACACCATATATTTT. Its protein is CASSFGEGAGGNTIYF.

The chain joins TRBV24-1 to TRBJ2-1; D uncertain. Germline V CDR1 and CDR2: KGHDR, SFDVKD. V lost 8 bases and J lost 5, with 9 bases in between. The CDR3 has 12 residues. DNA of the CDR3: TGTGCCACCACACGAGGAGACAATGAGCAGTTCTTC. This translates into CATTRGDNEQFF.

J is TRBJ1-6 and V is TRBV4-1, with 8 bases aligning to TRBD1. Per germline, CDR1 MGHRA and CDR2 YSYEKL. V was pared by 4 bases and J by 7 bases, with 9 bases of the junction left unmatched. CDR3 length equals 16 residues. This CDR3 reads CASSRKPGQENSPLHF. The CDR3 bases are TGCGCCAGCAGCCGCAAACCGGGACAGGAGAATTCACCCCTCCACTTT.

This sequence joins TRBV19 and TRBJ2-1, with 8 bases fitting TRBD2. This CDR3 is built from 17 residues. The V gene end was trimmed by 4 bases and the J gene end by 0 bases; junction bases not matched to a gene: 8. Germline V gives CDR1 LNHDA, CDR2 SQIVND (reference sequence). The CDR3 spells CASSTRRGRTSYNEQFF. In nucleotides, the CDR3 is TGTGCCAGTAGTACGCGGCGCGGGAGGACCTCCTACAATGAGCAGTTCTTC.

CDR3 DNA: TGTGCCACCAGCCCTAGCGGGAGCAACTATGAGCAGTTCTTC. Amino acid sequence: CATSPSGSNYEQFF. J is TRBJ2-1 and V is TRBV24-1, with TRBD2 matching over 10 bases. The CDR3 is 14 amino acids. The V and J ends lost 7 bases and 8 bases, in that order; junction bases with no gene match: 7. Germline V gene data show CDR1 as KGHDR and CDR2 as SFDVKD.

V is TRBV5-1 and J is TRBJ1-4; D may be TRBD1 (6 bases). CDR1 and CDR2 (germline): SGHRS, YFSETQ. CDR3 length equals 15 residues. Between the trimmed V and J ends, which lost 1 base and 3 bases, there was a span of 10 bases. The CDR3 reads CASSLQGLPNEKLFF. The CDR3 DNA is TGCGCCAGCAGCTTGCAGGGGCTGCCTAATGAAAAACTGTTTTTT.

The J gene is TRBJ1-1, the V gene TRBV6-6; D ambiguous. Trimming took 6 bases from V and 1 from J, leaving 9 bases between them. The CDR3 sequence is 13 residues long. In germline, CDR1 is MNHNY, CDR2 SVGAGI (reference sequence). In DNA form, the CDR3 reads TGTGCCAGCAGGCCCAAGCAGAACACTGAAGCTTTCTTT. Translation gives CASRPKQNTEAFF.

This chain uses TRBV27 with TRBJ2-7, with D possibly being TRBD1 (6 bases). Germline assignment: CDR1 MNHEY and CDR2 SMNVEV (reference sequence). Trimming stripped 2 bases from V and 1 base from J, with 12 bases between. This CDR3 has 15 amino acids. CDR3 coding DNA: TGTGCCAGCAGTTTAGCGGACAGTGGTTCCTACGAGCAGTACTTC. Translated: CASSLADSGSYEQYF.

The rearrangement uses TRBV19 and TRBJ1-5, with TRBD1 matching over 8 bases. Germline lookup yields CDR1 LNHDA and CDR2 SQIVND (reference sequence). CDR3 size: 12 residues. After removal of 9 bases from V and 6 bases from J, the junction contained 4 bases not matched to a gene. The CDR3, as DNA: TGTGCCAGCGGGACAGGAGGTCAGCCCCAGCATTTT. The encoded protein is CASGTGGQPQHF.

The rearrangement joins TRBV6-5 to TRBJ2-7; TRBD2 might be the D (5 bases). The V end lost 0 bases, the J end lost 5 bases, and 11 bases lay between the germline ends. The CDR3 covers 14 residues. In germline, CDR1 is MNHEY, CDR2 SVGAGI. CDR3: CASSYSGSKDEQYF. As DNA, the CDR3 is TGTGCCAGCAGTTACTCGGGGAGTAAGGACGAGCAGTACTTC.

The V and J genes are TRBV10-1 and TRBJ2-3; possibly TRBD1 for D (5 bases). The germline V and J ends were trimmed by 0 bases and 6 bases, with 19 bases remaining between them. Looked up from germline, CDR1 is WNHNN and CDR2 is SYGVQD (reference sequence). The CDR3 has 17 residues. The CDR3 DNA reads TGCGCCAGCAGTGAGTCGATTCGGATGGGGCCCCGGGATACGCAGTATTTT. Protein sequence: CASSESIRMGPRDTQYF.

This rearrangement joins TRBV24-1 to TRBJ2-1; 14 positions match TRBD2. Trimming cost V 3 bases and J 9 bases; bases outside gene matches: 6. CDR1 is KGHDR, CDR2 SFDVKD, per germline. The CDR3 spans 16 residues. The CDR3, as DNA: TGTGCCACCAGTGATCCCGGGACTAGCGGGAGCGGTGAGCAGTTCTTC. Its protein product is CATSDPGTSGSGEQFF.

The V and J genes are TRBV19 and TRBJ1-5, with unresolved D. CDR1 LNHDA and CDR2 SQIVND come from the germline V gene (reference sequence). V lost 1 base and J 3 bases, leaving 7 bases between the germline ends. CDR3 length: 14 amino acids. In DNA form, the CDR3 reads TGTGCCAGTAGTATAGGGCAGAACAATCAGCCCCAGCATTTT. It is translated as CASSIGQNNQPQHF.

The chain couples TRBV5-1 to TRBJ2-2, with TRBD1 as a possible D gene (9 bases). Germline V lookup: CDR1 SGHRS, CDR2 YFSETQ. V dropped 5 bases and J dropped 6 bases, with 23 bases sitting between them. The CDR3 runs 17 residues. CDR3 nucleotides: TGCGCCAGCAGATTTCTACCGGGACAGGGACTAGCCGGGGAGCTGTTTTTT. Protein sequence: CASRFLPGQGLAGELFF. Full variable domain (missing parts from reference TRBV5-1 and TRBJ2-2): KAGVTQTPRYLIKTRGQQVTLSCSPISGHRSVSWYQQTPGQGLQFLFEYFSETQRNKGNFPGRFSGRQFSNSRSEMNVSTLELGDSALYLCASRFLPGQGLAGELFFGEGSRLTVL.

The V call is TRBV19, the J call TRBJ1-5, with TRBD1 matching over 7 bases. CDR3 length equals 15 residues. The V and J ends lost 7 bases and 5 bases, in that order; junction bases with no gene match: 11. Germline CDR1 reads LNHDA; CDR2 reads SQIVND (reference sequence). The CDR3 coding sequence is TGTGCCAGTAAGATTACCGGGACAGCCGATCAGCCCCAGCATTTT. Protein sequence: CASKITGTADQPQHF. Full variable domain (missing parts from reference TRBV19 and TRBJ1-5): DGGITQSPKYLFRKEGQNVTLSCEQNLNHDAMYWYRQDPGQGLRLIYYSQIVNDFQKGDIAEGYSVSREKKESFPLTVTSAQKNPTAFYLCASKITGTADQPQHFGDGTRLSIL.

The chain joins TRBV21-1 to TRBJ1-5; TRBD1, as called in the table, went unchecked against the DNA. TRBV21-1 is an annotated pseudogene. The CDR3 covers 17 residues. The CDR3 region is CASSIPWGQGVNQPQHF. CDR3 bases: TGTGCCAGCAGCATCCCTTGGGGACAGGGGGTCAATCAGCCCCAGCATTTT.

The J gene is TRBJ2-3, the V gene TRBV19, with TRBD1 matching 7 bases. V gave up 7 bases and J gave up 10 bases; unmatched junction bases: 11. This CDR3 has 13 amino acids. Germline loops: CDR1 LNHDA, CDR2 SQIVND (reference sequence). This CDR3 is CASKRQGWVSQYF. The CDR3 region has the DNA TGTGCCAGTAAACGACAGGGTTGGGTTTCGCAGTATTTT.

The chain is built from TRBV5-6 and TRBJ2-7; D is perhaps TRBD2 (5 bases). V was pared by 1 base and J by 4 bases, with 9 bases between. Germline-derived CDR1 and CDR2 are SGHDT and YYEEEE. The CDR3 is 13 amino acids. Written as DNA, the CDR3 is TGTGCCAGCAGCTTGTCGCGGGTGTACGAGCAGTACTTC. It yields the protein CASSLSRVYEQYF.

The rearrangement uses TRBV7-2 and TRBJ1-2; TRBD1 aligns across 7 bases. The CDR3 is 13 residues long. The germline V gene encodes CDR1 SGHTA and CDR2 FQGNSA. V lost 5 bases, J lost 10 bases, and 10 bases stayed unmatched. This chain's CDR3 is CASSLLPGQIYTF. CDR3 coding DNA: TGTGCCAGCAGCCTACTACCGGGACAGATCTACACCTTC.

This clone showed up just once. This chain connects TRBV6-5 to TRBJ2-7; TRBD2 aligns across 12 bases. Trimming took 0 bases from V and 5 from J; bases not matched to a gene: 2. Germline V gene data show CDR1 as MNHEY and CDR2 as SVGAGI. This CDR3 comprises 15 residues. CDR3 in DNA: TGTGCCAGCAGTTACTCACTAGCGGGAGGAAACGAGCAGTACTTC. This gives the protein CASSYSLAGGNEQYF.

V and J are TRBV14 and TRBJ2-5, with TRBD2 matching 13 bases. Germline CDR1 and CDR2: SGHDN and FVKESK. This CDR3 contains 17 residues. With V trimmed by 3 bases and J by 5 bases, 9 bases remained unmatched. DNA of the CDR3: TGTGCCAGCAGCCAGAGACTAGCGGGAGGTAAATGGGAGACCCAGTACTTC. It translates to CASSQRLAGGKWETQYF.

V is TRBV6-4 and J is TRBJ2-2; TRBD2 matches 10 bases. V shed 4 bases and J 0 bases; nucleotides not matched to a gene: 8. The CDR3 has 18 residues. Germline CDR1 and CDR2: MRHNA and SNTAGT. Here the CDR3 DNA reads TGTGCCAGCAGTGGGGTCGGGCTAGCGGGAGCGAACACCGGGGAGCTGTTTTTT. Its translation is CASSGVGLAGANTGELFF.

The chain combines TRBV27 with TRBJ2-3; D gene uncertain. Trimming took off 1 base at V and 6 bases at J, with 8 bases between the two ends. The CDR3 runs 13 residues. The germline gives CDR1 MNHEY, CDR2 SMNVEV (reference sequence). The CDR3: CASSLYFSDTQYF. CDR3 coding DNA: TGTGCCAGCAGTTTATATTTCTCCGATACGCAGTATTTT.

The chain has TRBV3-1 (or the pseudogene TRBV3-2) and TRBJ2-7; TRBD2 matches 7 bases. The trim removed 8 bases at V and 3 bases at J, leaving 7 bases unmatched. Germline lookup yields CDR1 LGHDT and CDR2 YNNKEL (reference sequence). The CDR3 has 13 amino acids. This CDR3 is CASHGTGGYEQYF. CDR3 DNA: TGTGCCAGCCACGGGACGGGGGGCTACGAGCAGTACTTC.

The chain recombines TRBV6-5 with TRBJ2-7; a possible D gene is TRBD2 (5 bases). This CDR3 is built from 15 residues. From germline, CDR1 is MNHEY and CDR2 SVGAGI. The V end was cut by 7 bases, the J end by 1 base, with 17 bases between. Here the CDR3 DNA reads TGTGCCAGCACCCGAAGCATGCGGGCGTCCTACGAGCAGTACTTC. Translation: CASTRSMRASYEQYF.